These 4 T cell receptor beta chains were sequenced from one sample in a study of T cell repertoires in cytomegalovirus infection. No antigen has been identified for these receptors. From the reads, TCRdb called clonotypes with MiXCR, one entry per CDR3 protein. The table includes approximately 300,000 distinct CDR3 sequences, under 35% detected once. The specimen comprised cultured PBMCs, sampled from culture after CMV antigen stimulation. These receptors all stem from a human donor in good health (CMV status not recorded). Some clones in this sample may be carry-over from other donors' samples.

V gene TRBV2 combines with J gene TRBJ2-1; TRBD2 is a possible D gene (6 bases). This CDR3 has 11 amino acids. The V and J ends lost 8 bases and 6 bases respectively, with 8 bases between them. Germline V lookup: CDR1 SNHLY, CDR2 FYNNEI. CDR3 in DNA: TGTGCCAGCTGGAGGGGCAATGAGCAGTTCTTC. Its translation: CASWRGNEQFF. Together with reference TRBV2 and TRBJ2-1, the CDR3 gives the full variable domain: EPEVTQTPSHQVTQMGQEVILRCVPISNHLYFYWYRQILGQKVEFLVSFYNNEISEKSEIFDDQFSVERPDGSNFTLKIRSTKLEDSAMYFCASWRGNEQFFGPGTRLTVL.

The CDR3 bases are TGTGCCAGCAGTTACCCGGGACAGGGGCCAAGGGACTATGGCTACACCTTC. Translating it yields CASSYPGQGPRDYGYTF. The chain couples TRBV12-3 or TRBV12-4 to TRBJ1-2, with 10 bases fitting TRBD1. CDR3 length equals 17 residues. The trim removed 4 bases at V and 3 bases at J, leaving 11 bases unmatched.

This clonotype was seen more than once but under ten times. The genes are TRBV12-3 or TRBV12-4 and TRBJ1-1; possibly TRBD1 for D (6 bases). V gave up 5 bases and J gave up 1 base, with 17 bases separating them. The CDR3 sequence is 16 residues long. CDR3 residues: CASSPPGAGENTEAFF. The CDR3 nucleotides read TGTGCCAGCAGTCCCCCGGGGGCGGGGGAGAACACTGAAGCTTTCTTT.

The V call is TRBV19, the J call TRBJ2-3; possible D gene TRBD2, 6 bases. Trimming stripped 3 bases from V and 4 bases from J, with 29 bases between. The CDR3 has 20 residues. From germline, CDR1 is LNHDA and CDR2 SQIVND (reference sequence). CDR3 nucleotide sequence: TGTGCCAGTAGTATCCCCCCGGGGGATCTACTAGCTGTGGGCGCAGATACGCAGTATTTT. Its protein is CASSIPPGDLLAVGADTQYF.